Listed here are 14 T cell receptor beta chains from one sample, sequenced in a study of OX40 agonist ivuxolimab in advanced cancers. The method was immunoSEQ multiplex PCR; TCRdb's version includes in-frame clones alone and lacks a portion of them. This sample yields approximately 58,000 clones, of which more than 85% are seen a single time; less than 0.85% belongs to the top ten. This sample comprised CD4+ or CD8+ T cells sorted from blood, obtained in a trial of the OX40 agonist ivuxolimab. The origin of the receptors is an adult with an advanced solid tumor such as melanoma, head and neck, liver or kidney cancer.

The chain employs TRBV6-1 and TRBJ1-6, with 9 bases aligning to TRBD1. V trimming: 7 bases; J trimming: 9 bases; junction bases outside the gene matches: 7. This CDR3 is built from 14 residues. The germline V gene has CDR1 MNHNS and CDR2 SASEGT. CDR3 protein: CASTPGQGLSPLHF. The CDR3 bases are TGTGCCAGCACCCCGGGACAGGGTCTTTCACCCCTCCACTTT.

The CDR3 DNA reads as TGTGCCAGCAGCCCACGGGGTGGAGAGACCCAGTACTTC. Translation: CASSPRGGETQYF. The chain uses TRBV11-2 and TRBJ2-5, with D maybe TRBD2 (5 bases). V lost 5 bases and J lost 4, with 11 bases in between. This CDR3 comprises 13 residues. Germline values: CDR1 SGHAT, CDR2 FQNNGV.

The chain has TRBV6-6 and TRBJ2-5; TRBD2 matches at 8 bases. The germline V gene encodes CDR1 MNHNY and CDR2 SVGAGI (reference sequence). J was trimmed by 2 bases and V by 8 bases; bases with no gene match: 7. This CDR3 spans 14 amino acids. CDR3 in amino acids: CASGVLAAQETQYF. The CDR3 DNA reads TGTGCCAGCGGGGTACTAGCGGCACAAGAGACCCAGTACTTC.

V and J are TRBV18 and TRBJ1-2; 7 bases are shared with TRBD1. Per the germline V gene, CDR1 is KGHSH and CDR2 is LQKENI. The ends lost 3 bases at V and 4 bases at J; junction bases unmatched: 11. This CDR3 comprises 16 residues. DNA for the CDR3: TGTGCCAGCTCACCCAATTACCTGACAGGGACCTATGGCTACACCTTC. Amino acid sequence: CASSPNYLTGTYGYTF.

V is TRBV29-1 and J is TRBJ2-5; D may be TRBD2 (5 bases). The germline gives CDR1 SQVTM, CDR2 ANQGSEA. This CDR3 is built from 13 residues. Written as DNA, the CDR3 is TGCAGTACTTCAAAGAGAGAGGGAGAGACCCAGTACTTC. Translated: CSTSKREGETQYF.

A single count supports this clone. The V and J genes are TRBV5-8 and TRBJ2-1; TRBD2 matches at 12 bases. The CDR3 is 18 amino acids. Germline CDR1 is SGHTS and CDR2 is YDEGEE. The V gene end was trimmed by 4 bases and the J gene end by 7 bases; junction bases not matched to a gene: 15. The DNA of the CDR3 is TGTGCCAGCAGCAGATCAACTAGCGGGAGGCCCGAGTGGAATGAGCAGTTCTTC. Its protein product is CASSRSTSGRPEWNEQFF.

This chain uses TRBV29-1 with TRBJ2-7, with 9 bases that match TRBD1. The junction had 8 bases not matched to a gene; V was cut back by 3 bases and J by 2 bases. This CDR3 has 15 amino acids. The germline V gene encodes CDR1 SQVTM and CDR2 ANQGSEA. In nucleotides, the CDR3 is TGCAGCGTTGAGAGGGTAGGGACAGGGACCTACGAGCAGTACTTC. Amino acid sequence: CSVERVGTGTYEQYF.

The CDR3 here is CASSLDLAGTYEQYF. CDR3 in DNA: TGCGCCAGCAGCTTGGATCTAGCGGGCACCTACGAGCAGTACTTC. The chain carries TRBV5-1 and TRBJ2-7, with TRBD2 matching 8 bases. V shed 0 bases, J shed 2 bases, and the junction held 4 bases outside the gene matches. Germline values: CDR1 SGHRS, CDR2 YFSETQ. The CDR3 covers 15 residues. The entire variable domain, with the rest obtained from reference TRBV5-1 and TRBJ2-7, is as follows: KAGVTQTPRYLIKTRGQQVTLSCSPISGHRSVSWYQQTPGQGLQFLFEYFSETQRNKGNFPGRFSGRQFSNSRSEMNVSTLELGDSALYLCASSLDLAGTYEQYFGPGTRLTVT.

V and J are TRBV6-6 and TRBJ1-5; a weak D match, TRBD1 (5 bases). Germline V lookup: CDR1 MNHNY, CDR2 SVGAGI (reference sequence). The CDR3 consists of 15 residues. V shed 3 bases and J shed 4 bases, with 13 bases lying between them. The CDR3 loop reads CASSYSGWKNQPQHF. The CDR3 region has the DNA TGTGCCAGCAGTTATTCAGGGTGGAAGAATCAGCCCCAGCATTTT.

The chain links TRBV27 to TRBJ2-5; tentatively, D is TRBD1 (7 bases). Near its end, the DNA agrees better with TRBJ2-7, so the J call may be wrong. The germline CDR1 and CDR2 sequences are MNHEY and SMNVEV (reference sequence). The CDR3 has 14 residues. DNA for the CDR3: TGTGCCAGCAGCCAAGACAGGGAGGAACACGAGCAGTACTTC. Protein sequence: CASSQDREEHEQYF.

The J gene is TRBJ2-5, the V gene TRBV7-3; possibly TRBD2 for D (5 bases). The CDR3 consists of 15 residues. V was cut by 5 bases and J by 3 bases, with 16 bases left in between. Germline V lookup: CDR1 SGHTA, CDR2 FQGTGA. CDR3 loop: CASSGNGGAKETQYF. DNA for the CDR3: TGTGCCAGCAGCGGCAACGGAGGCGCGAAAGAGACCCAGTACTTC.

The chain combines TRBV5-4 with TRBJ1-2, with TRBD1 matching 7 bases. Germline loops: CDR1 SGHNT, CDR2 YYREEE (reference sequence). The CDR3 has 15 amino acids. V was clipped by 4 bases and J by 5 bases; unmatched bases: 11. The CDR3 nucleotides read TGTGCCAGCAGCGCACGCTCAGGGGGGGCATATGGCTACACCTTC. It specifies CASSARSGGAYGYTF.

The genes are TRBV30 and TRBJ2-5; possible D gene TRBD2, 7 bases. The CDR3 contains 14 residues. The V end was cut by 5 bases, the J end by 1 base, with 14 bases between. Germline loops: CDR1 GTSNPN, CDR2 SVGIG (reference sequence). Here the CDR3 reads CAWGRGHSQETQYF. CDR3 sequence (DNA): TGTGCCTGGGGGAGGGGACATTCCCAAGAGACCCAGTACTTC.

V is TRBV20-1 and J is TRBJ2-4; D gene ambiguous. The CDR3 contains 11 residues. Germline assignment: CDR1 DFQATT and CDR2 SNEGSKA (reference sequence). Trimming shortened V by 7 bases and J by 8 bases, and 12 bases separated the two germline ends. CDR3 sequence (DNA): TGCAGTGGGGTAGTTCGTGACATTCAGTACTTC. This translates into CSGVVRDIQYF.